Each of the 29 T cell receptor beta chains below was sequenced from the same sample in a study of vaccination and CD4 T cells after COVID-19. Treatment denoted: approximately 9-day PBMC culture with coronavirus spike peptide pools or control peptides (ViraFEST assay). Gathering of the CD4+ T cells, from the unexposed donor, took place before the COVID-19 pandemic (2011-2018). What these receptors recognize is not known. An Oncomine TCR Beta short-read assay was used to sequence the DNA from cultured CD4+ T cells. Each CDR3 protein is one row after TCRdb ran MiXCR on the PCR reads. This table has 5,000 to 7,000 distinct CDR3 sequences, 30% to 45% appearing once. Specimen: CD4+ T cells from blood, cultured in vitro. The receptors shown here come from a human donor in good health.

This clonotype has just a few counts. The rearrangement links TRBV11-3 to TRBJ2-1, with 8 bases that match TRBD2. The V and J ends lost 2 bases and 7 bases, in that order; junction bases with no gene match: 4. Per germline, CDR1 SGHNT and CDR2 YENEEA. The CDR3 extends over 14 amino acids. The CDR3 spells CASSLSGGANEQFF. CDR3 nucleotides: TGTGCCAGCAGCTTATCCGGGGGGGCAAATGAGCAGTTCTTC.

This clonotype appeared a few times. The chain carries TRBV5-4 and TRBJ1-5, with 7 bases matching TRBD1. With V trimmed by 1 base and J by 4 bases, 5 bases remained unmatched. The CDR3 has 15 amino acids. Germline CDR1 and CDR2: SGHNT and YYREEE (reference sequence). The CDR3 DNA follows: TGTGCCAGCAGCTTGAATCCGACAGGGAATCAGCCCCAGCATTTT. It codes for CASSLNPTGNQPQHF. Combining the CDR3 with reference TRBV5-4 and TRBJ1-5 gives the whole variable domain ETGVTQSPTHLIKTRGQQVTLRCSSQSGHNTVSWYQQALGQGPQFIFQYYREEENGRGNFPPRFSGLQFPNYSSELNVNALELDDSALYLCASSLNPTGNQPQHFGDGTRLSIL.

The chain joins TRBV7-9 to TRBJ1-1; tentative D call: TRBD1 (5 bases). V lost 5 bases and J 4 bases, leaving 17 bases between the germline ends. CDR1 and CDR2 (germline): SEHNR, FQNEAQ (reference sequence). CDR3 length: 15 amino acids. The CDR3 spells CASSPGGSGVTEAFF. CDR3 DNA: TGTGCCAGCAGCCCGGGGGGGAGCGGGGTCACTGAAGCTTTCTTT.

The chain's CDR3 is CASSVGTGYYGYTF. The CDR3 DNA sequence: TGTGCCAGCAGTGTAGGGACAGGGTACTATGGCTACACCTTC. V gene TRBV2 combines with J gene TRBJ1-2; 9 nucleotides agree with TRBD1. J gave up 3 bases and V 4 bases, and 3 bases lay outside the gene matches. The CDR3 sequence is 14 residues long. The germline V gene has CDR1 SNHLY and CDR2 FYNNEI.

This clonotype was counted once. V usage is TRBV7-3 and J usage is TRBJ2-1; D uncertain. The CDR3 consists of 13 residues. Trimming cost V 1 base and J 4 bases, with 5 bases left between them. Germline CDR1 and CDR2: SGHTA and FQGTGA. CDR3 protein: CASSLIGYNEQFF. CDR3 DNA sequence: TGTGCCAGCAGCTTAATTGGATACAATGAGCAGTTCTTC.

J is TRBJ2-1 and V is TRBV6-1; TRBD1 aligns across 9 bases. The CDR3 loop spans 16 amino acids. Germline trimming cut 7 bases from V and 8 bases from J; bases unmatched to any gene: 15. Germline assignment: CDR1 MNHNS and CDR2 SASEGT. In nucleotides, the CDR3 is TGTGCCAGCAAAGGGAATCCGGGACAGGGATTTTATGAGCAGTTCTTC. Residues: CASKGNPGQGFYEQFF.

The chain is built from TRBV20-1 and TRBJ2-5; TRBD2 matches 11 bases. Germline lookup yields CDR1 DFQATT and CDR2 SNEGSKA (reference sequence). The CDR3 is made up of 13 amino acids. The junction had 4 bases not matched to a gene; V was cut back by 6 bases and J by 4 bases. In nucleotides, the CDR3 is TGCAGTGCACTAGCGGGGGTCGGAGAGACCCAGTACTTC. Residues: CSALAGVGETQYF.

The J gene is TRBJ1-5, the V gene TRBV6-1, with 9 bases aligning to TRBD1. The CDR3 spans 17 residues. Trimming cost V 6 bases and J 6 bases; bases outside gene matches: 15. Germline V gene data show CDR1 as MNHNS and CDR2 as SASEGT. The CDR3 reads CASRLGTGTFQVQPQHF. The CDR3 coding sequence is TGTGCCAGCAGACTCGGGACAGGGACTTTTCAGGTTCAGCCCCAGCATTTT.

Here the CDR3 reads CASSLGRGDTEAFF. In DNA form, the CDR3 reads TGTGCCAGCAGCTTGGGTCGGGGTGACACTGAAGCTTTCTTT. The V gene is TRBV11-1, the J gene TRBJ1-1, with D unclear. Germline loops: CDR1 SGHAT, CDR2 FQDESV (reference sequence). This CDR3 has 14 residues. The ends were cut back, 3 bases at V and 3 bases at J, with 11 bases in the middle. The full variable domain, its missing parts supplied by reference TRBV11-1 and TRBJ1-1, is EAEVAQSPRYKITEKSQAVAFWCDPISGHATLYWYRQILGQGPELLVQFQDESVVDDSQLPKDRFSAERLKGVDSTLKIQPAELGDSAMYLCASSLGRGDTEAFFGQGTRLTVV.

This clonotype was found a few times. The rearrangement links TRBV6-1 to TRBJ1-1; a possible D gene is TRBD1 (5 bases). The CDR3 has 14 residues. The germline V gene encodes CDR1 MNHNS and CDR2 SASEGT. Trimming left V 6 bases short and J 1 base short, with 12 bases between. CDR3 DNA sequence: TGTGCCAGCAGATATCAGGGCCAGAACACTGAAGCTTTCTTT. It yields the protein CASRYQGQNTEAFF.

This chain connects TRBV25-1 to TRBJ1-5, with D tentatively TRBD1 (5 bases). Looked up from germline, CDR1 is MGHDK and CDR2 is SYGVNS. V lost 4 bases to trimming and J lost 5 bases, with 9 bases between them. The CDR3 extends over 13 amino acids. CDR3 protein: CASSAQVDQPQHF. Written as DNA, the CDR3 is TGTGCCAGCAGTGCACAGGTAGATCAGCCCCAGCATTTT.

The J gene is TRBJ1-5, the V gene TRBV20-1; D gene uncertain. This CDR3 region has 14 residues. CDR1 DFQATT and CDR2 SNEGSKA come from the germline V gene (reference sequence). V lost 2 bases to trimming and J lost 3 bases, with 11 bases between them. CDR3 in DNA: TGCAGTGCTAGATTCGGAGAATCCAATCAGCCCCAGCATTTT. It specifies CSARFGESNQPQHF.

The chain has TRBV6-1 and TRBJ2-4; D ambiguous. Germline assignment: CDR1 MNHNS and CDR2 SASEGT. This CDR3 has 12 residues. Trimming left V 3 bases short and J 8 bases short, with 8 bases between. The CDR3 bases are TGTGCCAGCAGTGATGTTGGGGACATTCAGTACTTC. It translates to CASSDVGDIQYF.

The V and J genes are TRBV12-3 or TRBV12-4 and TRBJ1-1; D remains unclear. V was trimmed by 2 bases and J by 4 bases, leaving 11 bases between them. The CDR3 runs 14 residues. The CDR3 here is CASSLLSLRTEAFF. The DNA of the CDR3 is TGTGCCAGCAGTTTACTGTCGTTGCGCACTGAAGCTTTCTTT.

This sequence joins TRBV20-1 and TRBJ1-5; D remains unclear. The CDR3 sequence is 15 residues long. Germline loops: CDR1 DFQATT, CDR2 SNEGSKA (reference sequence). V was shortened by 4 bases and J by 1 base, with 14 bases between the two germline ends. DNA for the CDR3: TGCAGTGCTACCCCCGGTGGAGGAAGCAATCAGCCCCAGCATTTT. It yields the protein CSATPGGGSNQPQHF.

As DNA, the CDR3 is TGTGCCAGCAGCCTTATTCTAAGCGGAAGAAACACCGGGGAGCTGTTTTTT. This translates into CASSLILSGRNTGELFF. The chain has TRBV7-9 and TRBJ2-2; possibly TRBD2 for D (5 bases). V dropped 5 bases and J dropped 2 bases, with 18 bases sitting between them. The CDR3 has 17 amino acids. Germline V gene sequence: CDR1 SEHNR, CDR2 FQNEAQ (reference sequence).

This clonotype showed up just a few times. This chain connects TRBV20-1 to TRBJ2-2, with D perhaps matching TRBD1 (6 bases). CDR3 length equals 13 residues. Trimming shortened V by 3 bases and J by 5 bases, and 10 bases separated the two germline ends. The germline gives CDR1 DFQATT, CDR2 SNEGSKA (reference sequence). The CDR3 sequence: CSASRTDTGELFF. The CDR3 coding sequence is TGCAGTGCTAGCAGGACAGATACCGGGGAGCTGTTTTTT.

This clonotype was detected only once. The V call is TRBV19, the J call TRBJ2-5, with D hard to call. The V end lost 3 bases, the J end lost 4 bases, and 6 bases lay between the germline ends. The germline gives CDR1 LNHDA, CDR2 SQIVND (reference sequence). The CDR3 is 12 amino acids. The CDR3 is CASSINGETQYF. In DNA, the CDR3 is TGTGCCAGTAGTATTAATGGAGAGACCCAGTACTTC. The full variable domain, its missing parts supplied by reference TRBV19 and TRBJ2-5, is DGGITQSPKYLFRKEGQNVTLSCEQNLNHDAMYWYRQDPGQGLRLIYYSQIVNDFQKGDIAEGYSVSREKKESFPLTVTSAQKNPTAFYLCASSINGETQYFGPGTRLLVL.

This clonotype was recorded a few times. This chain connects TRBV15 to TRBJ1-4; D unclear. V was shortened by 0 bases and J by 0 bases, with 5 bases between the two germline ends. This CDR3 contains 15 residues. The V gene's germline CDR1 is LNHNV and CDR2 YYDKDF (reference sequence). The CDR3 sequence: CATSRDGTTNEKLFF. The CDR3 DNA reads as TGTGCCACCAGCAGAGATGGCACAACTAATGAAAAACTGTTTTTT. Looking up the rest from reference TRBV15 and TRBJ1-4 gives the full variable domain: DAMVIQNPRYQVTQFGKPVTLSCSQTLNHNVMYWYQQKSSQAPKLLFHYYDKDFNNEADTPDNFQSRRPNTSFCFLDIRSPGLGDTAMYLCATSRDGTTNEKLFFGSGTQLSVL.

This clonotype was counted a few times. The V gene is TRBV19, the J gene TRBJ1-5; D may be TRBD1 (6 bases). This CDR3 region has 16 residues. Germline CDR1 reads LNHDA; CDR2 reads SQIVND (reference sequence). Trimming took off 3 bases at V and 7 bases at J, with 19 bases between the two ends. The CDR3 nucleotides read TGTGCCAGTAGTATCAATTTGTGGGGGGCAGGGCAGCCCCAGCATTTT. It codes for CASSINLWGAGQPQHF.

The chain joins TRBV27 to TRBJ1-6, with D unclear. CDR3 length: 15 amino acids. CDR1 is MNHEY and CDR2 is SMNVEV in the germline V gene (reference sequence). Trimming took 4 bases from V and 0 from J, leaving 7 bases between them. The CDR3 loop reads CASSSRSSYNSPLHF. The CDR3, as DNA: TGTGCCAGCAGTTCGAGGAGCTCCTATAATTCACCCCTCCACTTT.

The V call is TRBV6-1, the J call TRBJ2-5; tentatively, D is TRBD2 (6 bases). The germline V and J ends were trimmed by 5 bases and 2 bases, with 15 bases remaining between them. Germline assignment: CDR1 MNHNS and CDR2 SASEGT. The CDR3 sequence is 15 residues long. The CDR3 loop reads CASSRGGVLQETQYF. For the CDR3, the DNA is TGTGCCAGCAGTCGTGGCGGGGTACTACAAGAGACCCAGTACTTC.

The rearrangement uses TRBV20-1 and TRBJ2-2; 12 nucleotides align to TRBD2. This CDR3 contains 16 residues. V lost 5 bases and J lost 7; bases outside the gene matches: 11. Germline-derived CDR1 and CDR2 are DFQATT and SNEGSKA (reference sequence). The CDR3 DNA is TGCAGTGCTGAGCCGGCTAGCGGGGGGGCAGACGGGGAGCTGTTTTTT. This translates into CSAEPASGGADGELFF.

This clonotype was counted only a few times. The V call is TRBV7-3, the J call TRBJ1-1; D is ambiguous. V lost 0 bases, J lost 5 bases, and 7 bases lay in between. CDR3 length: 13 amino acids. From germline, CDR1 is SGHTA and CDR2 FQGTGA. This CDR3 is CASSLTGKTEAFF. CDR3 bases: TGTGCCAGCAGCTTAACGGGAAAGACTGAAGCTTTCTTT.

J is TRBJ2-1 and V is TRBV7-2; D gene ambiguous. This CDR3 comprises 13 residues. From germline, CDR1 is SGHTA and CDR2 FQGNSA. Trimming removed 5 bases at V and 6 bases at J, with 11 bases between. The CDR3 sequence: CASSTYLANEQFF. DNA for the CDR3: TGTGCCAGCAGCACCTACTTAGCCAATGAGCAGTTCTTC.

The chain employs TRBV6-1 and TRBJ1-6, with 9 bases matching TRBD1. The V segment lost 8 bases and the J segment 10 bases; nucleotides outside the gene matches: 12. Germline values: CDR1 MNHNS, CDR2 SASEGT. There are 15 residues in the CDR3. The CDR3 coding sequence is TGTGCCAGCTCATTCCAGACAGGGGGGGAATCACCCCTCCACTTT. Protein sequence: CASSFQTGGESPLHF.

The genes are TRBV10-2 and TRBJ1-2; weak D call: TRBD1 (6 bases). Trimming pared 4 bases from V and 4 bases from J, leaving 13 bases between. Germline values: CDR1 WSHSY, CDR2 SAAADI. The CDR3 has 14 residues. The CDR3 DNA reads TGCGCCAGCAGTGCCCACAGGGAGGGCTATGGCTACACCTTC. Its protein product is CASSAHREGYGYTF.

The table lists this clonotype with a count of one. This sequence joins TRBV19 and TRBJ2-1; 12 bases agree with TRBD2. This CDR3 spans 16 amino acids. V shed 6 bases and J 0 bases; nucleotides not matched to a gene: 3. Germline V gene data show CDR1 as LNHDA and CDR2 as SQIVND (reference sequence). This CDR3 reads CASSQLAGGSYNEQFF. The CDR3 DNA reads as TGTGCCAGTAGCCAACTAGCGGGGGGCTCCTACAATGAGCAGTTCTTC.

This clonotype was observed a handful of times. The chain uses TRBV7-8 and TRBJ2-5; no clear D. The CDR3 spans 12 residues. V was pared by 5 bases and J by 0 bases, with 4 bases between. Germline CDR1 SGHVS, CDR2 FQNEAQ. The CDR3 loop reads CASSRHQETQYF. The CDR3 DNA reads TGTGCCAGCAGCCGCCACCAAGAGACCCAGTACTTC.